The clone carrying this TCR beta chain was found a few times. The sample is drawn from a study of PD-1 blockade in classical Hodgkin lymphoma. Brentuximab vedotin exposure varied, and every patient relapsed after autologous stem cell transplantation. The table came from immunoSEQ multiplex PCR; TCRdb's copy has only in-frame clones and leaves some out. In the table there are about 50,000 clones, approximately 73% of which are singletons. The sequencing here drew on peripheral blood mononuclear cells (PBMCs), taken before the second cycle of nivolumab. The sequence was collected from a human donor with classical Hodgkin lymphoma.

This CDR3 is CASSVGRGARGNQPQHF. The CDR3 DNA reads TGTGCCAGCAGTGTGGGCAGGGGGGCGCGGGGCAATCAGCCCCAGCATTTT. The chain links TRBV2 to TRBJ1-5, with 7 bases matching TRBD1. Trimming at V came to 4 bases and at J to 2 bases, leaving 11 bases not matched to a gene. The CDR3 is 17 residues long. The germline V gene has CDR1 SNHLY and CDR2 FYNNEI.